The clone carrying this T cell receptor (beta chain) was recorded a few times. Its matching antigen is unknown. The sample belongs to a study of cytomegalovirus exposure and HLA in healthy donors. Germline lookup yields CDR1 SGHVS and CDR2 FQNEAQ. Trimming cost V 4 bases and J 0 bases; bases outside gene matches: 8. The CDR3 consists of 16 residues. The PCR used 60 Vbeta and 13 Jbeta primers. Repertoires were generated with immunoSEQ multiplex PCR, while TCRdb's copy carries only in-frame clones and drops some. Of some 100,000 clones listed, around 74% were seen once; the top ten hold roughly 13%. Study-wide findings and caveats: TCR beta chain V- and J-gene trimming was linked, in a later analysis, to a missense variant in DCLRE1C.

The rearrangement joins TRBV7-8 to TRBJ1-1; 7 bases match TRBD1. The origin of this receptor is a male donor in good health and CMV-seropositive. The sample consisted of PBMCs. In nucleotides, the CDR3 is TGTGCCAGCAGCTCCGGACAGGCTGTAATGAACACTGAAGCTTTCTTT. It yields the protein CASSSGQAVMNTEAFF.